This TCR beta chain was identified in a study of tumor-infiltrating lymphocytes in primary liver carcinoma (TCRdb year 2017). Study-wide context: The five patients, three men and two women aged 30 to 69 years, had hepatocellular carcinoma (four) or combined HCC and intrahepatic cholangiocarcinoma (one). TCRbeta repertoire sequencing covered roughly 35 specimens from 5 patients: 25 or so tumor regions, 5 adjacent noncancerous liver tissues and 5 peripheral blood samples. The five patients had tumors staged T1-T3 N0M0, with maximum diameters ranging from about 4.2 to 10 cm. Technical replicate repertoires showed high reproducibility, with mean shared-clone rates near 0.89 and correlation coefficients above 0.95. The study combined TCRbeta repertoire sequencing, expression microarrays and whole-exome sequencing across five regions of each liver tumor, with adjacent normal tissue and blood. To link TCRbeta repertoire diversity with the local molecular phenotype, the approximately 24 tumor region samples were profiled using Agilent mRNA microarrays. Each sample produced roughly 3.5 to 7.13 million productive TCRbeta reads, and read depth showed no significant difference between tissue types. Study-wide conclusions, independent of this receptor: Consistent with antigen-driven expansion, pairs of tumor regions showed higher repertoire overlap (mean roughly 35%) than either tumor-adjacent pairs (approximately 17%) or tumor-blood pairs (around 15%). Only about 7.5-25% of top clones were found in all five regions of a tumor, suggesting spatial heterogeneity of tumor-infiltrating T cells. Only the TCR beta chain was sequenced, which likely underestimates true repertoire diversity because unpaired alpha chains were not captured. The study included only four to six patients, and the authors note findings should be validated in a larger study. Compared with blood, tumors had a significantly larger share of the repertoire taken up by the top 250 clones (p = 0.039). Comparison of CD4+ and CD8+ T cell repertoires was precluded by the use of bulk unsorted samples.

The CDR3 sequence holds 16 residues, the cysteine and phenylalanine included. This entry keeps only the CDR3 DNA: 48 bases, framed from base 1. Deletion took 2 bases off V and 14 bases off J, with a span of 23 bases between the germline ends. From a lookup of the germline V gene, CDR1 and CDR2 are SGHRS and YFSETQ. Using a constant-region primer and ProtoScript II reverse transcriptase, TCRbeta-specific cDNA was reverse-transcribed from 450 to 650 ng total RNA. TCRbeta libraries were built with three nested multiplex PCR rounds, a slightly modified ARM-PCR procedure. Each of the first two PCR rounds ran for around 10 cycles using multiplex TRBV1-TRBV30 forward primers together with a Cbeta reverse primer. A final 25-cycle PCR with Deep VentR polymerase added sample barcodes and Illumina adapters. Amplicons of 200-500 bp were gel-purified with a QIAquick gel extraction kit before sequencing. An Illumina HiSeq 2500 was used to sequence the TCRbeta amplicons, generating 250-bp paired-end reads. The published analysis was carried out like this. To recover full CDR3 sequences, reads were quality-trimmed using Trimmomatic v0.33 and paired reads were then merged using FLASH v1.2.11. V, D and J germline segments were assigned to the rearranged TCRbeta sequences by MiGEC v1.2.1b. Clonotype statistics and Shannon-Wiener diversity indices were computed with VDJtools v1.0.0. Except for diversity analysis, only each sample's 250 most abundant clonotypes were used in subsequent analyses to reduce sampling bias. TCRdb reworked the public reads: Q25 trimming with fastp, MiXCR clone assembly, productive beta chains retained. Rows merge per CDR3 protein into single entries with the most common DNA and genes. It is TCRdb's table, rather than the study itself, that gives the V and J calls and clone size. The sample table contains approximately 100,000 distinct CDR3 sequences; only one count was recorded for about two thirds of them. The ten biggest clones cover around 12% of the sample.

Without any cell sorting, total RNA and DNA were extracted together from around 18-30 mg of bulk tissue using the AllPrep DNA/RNA mini kit. Five patients with histopathologically diagnosed primary liver carcinoma underwent surgical resection in China between November 2015 and March 2016. Patients had chronic HBV infection and were treatment-naive at sampling. Each tumor was sampled at five spatially separated regions: the tumor centre plus the superior, inferior, left-lateral and right-lateral poles. More than 75% viable tumor cells were found by histology in every tumor sample. Fresh tumor and adjacent tissue pieces were bisected; one half was stored in RNAlater at -80°C, the other sent for histology. This clonotype was picked up many times. What this receptor recognizes is not known. No base quality information exists; no much larger clone differs at one position.

This clonotype was obtained from a woman aged 60-75 years with primary liver carcinoma and hepatitis B virus infection. Material: liver tumor tissue from sampling region 2. What the cell subset or site label conveys for this sample: tumor region T2, inferior pole. In this chain, TRBV5-1 is recombined with TRBJ1-6; the D segment could be TRBD1, given 5 matching bases. This receptor has the CDR3 CASSFGGTIQDKALHF. The nucleotide sequence is TGCGCCAGCAGCTTTGGAGGGACTATCCAAGATAAGGCCCTCCACTTT. Extended through the reference TRBV5-1 and TRBJ1-6 proteins, this CDR3 yields the full variable domain: KAGVTQTPRYLIKTRGQQVTLSCSPISGHRSVSWYQQTPGQGLQFLFEYFSETQRNKGNFPGRFSGRQFSNSRSEMNVSTLELGDSALYLCASSFGGTIQDKALHFGNGTRLTVT.